The entry below describes one T cell receptor (beta chain). This record comes from a study of cytomegalovirus exposure and HLA in healthy donors. With 60 Vbeta and 13 Jbeta primers, the PCR was carried out. Method: immunoSEQ multiplex PCR; TCRdb's copy keeps in-frame clones and lacks some. This sample carries 130,000 to 150,000 clones, 80% to 90% of them seen once, and the ten largest clones take roughly 4%. Sequencing was carried out using PBMCs. This receptor was obtained from a woman aged 40 to 55 in good health and CMV-seropositive.

The CDR3 loop reads CASSEVGFREQYF. In DNA, the CDR3 is TGTGCCAGCAGTGAAGTTGGATTTAGGGAGCAGTACTTC. The chain has TRBV6-1 and TRBJ2-5, with TRBD2 as a possible D gene (5 bases). Trimming stripped 1 base from V and 11 bases from J, with 14 bases between. Per the germline V gene, CDR1 is MNHNS and CDR2 is SASEGT. The CDR3 has 13 residues.